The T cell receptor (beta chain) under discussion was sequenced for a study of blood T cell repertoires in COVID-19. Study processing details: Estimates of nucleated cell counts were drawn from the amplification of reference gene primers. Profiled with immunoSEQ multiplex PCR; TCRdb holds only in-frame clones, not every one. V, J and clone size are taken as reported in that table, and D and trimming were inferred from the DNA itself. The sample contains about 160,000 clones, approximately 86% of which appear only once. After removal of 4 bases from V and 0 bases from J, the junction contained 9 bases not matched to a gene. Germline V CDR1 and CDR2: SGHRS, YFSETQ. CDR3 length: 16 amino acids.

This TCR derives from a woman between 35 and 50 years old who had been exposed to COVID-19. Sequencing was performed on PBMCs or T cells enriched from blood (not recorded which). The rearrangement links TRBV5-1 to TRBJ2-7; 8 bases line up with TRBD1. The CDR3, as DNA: TGCGCCAGCAGCGTCCTCCCCGGGACAGGCTCCTACGAGCAGTACTTC. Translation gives CASSVLPGTGSYEQYF.